This paragraph reports one TCR beta chain. The target antigen is unknown. Here immunoSEQ multiplex PCR was the method, and the copy in TCRdb shows in-frame clones only, minus some. This repertoire shows some 170,000 clones, roughly 93% found once; its top ten account for approximately 0.98%. The data were taken from a study of T cell responses to AZD1222 COVID-19 vaccine. Whole-study results and caveats: The donor cohort was predominantly white British with a female majority, and clonal diversity may have been underestimated. Spike was spanned by vaccine-associated CD4 TCRs, which were dominant at 160-218 and 743-854. A reported finding is that nearly half of spike-specific TCRs target unmutated variant regions.

This TCR came from an adult who received the MenACWY meningococcal vaccine as a control. The source material was peripheral blood, sampled 28 days after the second dose of the MenACWY control vaccine.

DNA for the CDR3: TGTGCCAGCAGCTTAGGCAGCATGAACACTGAAGCTTTCTTT. Its protein is CASSLGSMNTEAFF. The chain employs TRBV5-6 and TRBJ1-1; D not certain. The V end lost 2 bases, the J end lost 0 bases, and 8 bases lay between the germline ends. Germline values: CDR1 SGHDT, CDR2 YYEEEE. CDR3 length equals 14 residues. Variable domain in full (rest from reference TRBV5-6 and TRBJ1-1): DAGVTQSPTHLIKTRGQQVTLRCSPKSGHDTVSWYQQALGQGPQFIFQYYEEEERQRGNFPDRFSGHQFPNYSSELNVNALLLGDSALYLCASSLGSMNTEAFFGQGTRLTVV.